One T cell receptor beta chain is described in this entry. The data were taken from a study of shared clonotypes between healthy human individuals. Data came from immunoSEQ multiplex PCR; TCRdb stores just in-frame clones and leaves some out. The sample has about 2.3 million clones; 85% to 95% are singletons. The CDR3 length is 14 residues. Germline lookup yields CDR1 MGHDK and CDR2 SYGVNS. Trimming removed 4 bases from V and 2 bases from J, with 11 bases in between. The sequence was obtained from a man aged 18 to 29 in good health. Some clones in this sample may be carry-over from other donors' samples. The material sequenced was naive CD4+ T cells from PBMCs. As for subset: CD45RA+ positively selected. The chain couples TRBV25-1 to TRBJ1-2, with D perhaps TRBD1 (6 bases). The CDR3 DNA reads TGTGCCAGCAGTGCAGGGGCCTTAAACTATGGCTACACCTTC. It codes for CASSAGALNYGYTF.